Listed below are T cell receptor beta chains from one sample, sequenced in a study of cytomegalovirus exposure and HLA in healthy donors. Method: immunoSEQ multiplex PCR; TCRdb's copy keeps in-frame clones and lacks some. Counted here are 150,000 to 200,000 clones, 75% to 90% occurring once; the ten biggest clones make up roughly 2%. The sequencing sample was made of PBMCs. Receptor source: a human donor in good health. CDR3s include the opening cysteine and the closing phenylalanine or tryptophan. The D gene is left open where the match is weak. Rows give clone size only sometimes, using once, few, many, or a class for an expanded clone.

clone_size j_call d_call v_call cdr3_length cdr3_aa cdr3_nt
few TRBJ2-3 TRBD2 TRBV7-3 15 CASSLFASGEDTQYF TGTGCCAGCAGCTTATTTGCTAGCGGGGAAGATACGCAGTATTTT
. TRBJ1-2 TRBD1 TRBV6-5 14 CASSQADRVHGYPF TGTGCCAGCAGTCAGGCGGACAGGGTACATGGCTACCCCTTC
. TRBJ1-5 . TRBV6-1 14 CASSTNRDNQPQHF TGTGCCAGCAGTACAAACAGGGACAATCAGCCCCAGCATTTT
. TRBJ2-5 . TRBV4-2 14 CASSPPGLQETQYF TGTGCCAGCAGCCCCCCAGGTTTGCAAGAGACCCAGTACTTC
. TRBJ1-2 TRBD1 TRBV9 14 CASSYDRGVYGYTF TGTGCCAGCAGCTATGACAGGGGGGTTTATGGCTACACCTTC
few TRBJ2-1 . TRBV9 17 CASSPTLGTPAYNEQFF TGTGCCAGCAGCCCCACCTTGGGGACTCCAGCCTACAATGAGCAGTTCTTC
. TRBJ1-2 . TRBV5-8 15 CASSLGGNRGIGYTF TGTGCCAGCAGCTTGGGGGGCAACCGGGGGATTGGCTACACCTTC
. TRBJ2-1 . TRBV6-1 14 CASSESGTFDEQFF TGTGCCAGCAGTGAGAGTGGGACATTCGATGAGCAGTTCTTC
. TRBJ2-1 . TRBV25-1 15 CASSEFGGWGNEQFF TGTGCCAGCAGTGAGTTCGGGGGATGGGGCAATGAGCAGTTCTTC
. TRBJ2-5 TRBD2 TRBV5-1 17 CASSPGLAGGPQETQYF TGCGCCAGCAGCCCAGGACTAGCGGGGGGTCCACAAGAGACCCAGTACTTC
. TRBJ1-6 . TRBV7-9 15 CASSLGQESNSPLHF TGTGCCAGCAGCTTAGGACAGGAGTCTAATTCACCCCTCCACTTT
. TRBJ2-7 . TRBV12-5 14 CASGLIALAYEQYF TGTGCTAGTGGTTTAATCGCACTAGCCTACGAGCAGTACTTC
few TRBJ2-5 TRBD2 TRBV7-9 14 CASSKPGTIRAQYF TGTGCCAGCAGCAAGCCGGGGACTATACGAGCCCAGTACTTC
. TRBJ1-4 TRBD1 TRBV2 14 CASSPGQGNEKLFF TGTGCCAGCAGTCCGGGACAGGGTAATGAAAAACTGTTTTTT
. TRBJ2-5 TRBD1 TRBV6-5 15 CASSPGTGDGETQYF TGTGCCAGCAGCCCCGGGACAGGGGACGGAGAGACCCAGTACTTC
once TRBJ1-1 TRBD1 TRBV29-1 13 CSVSDRVNTEAFF TGCAGCGTTTCGGACAGGGTGAACACTGAAGCTTTCTTT
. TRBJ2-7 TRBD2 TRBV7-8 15 CASSIRLAGIGEQYF TGTGCCAGCAGCATCCGACTAGCGGGGATAGGCGAGCAGTACTTC
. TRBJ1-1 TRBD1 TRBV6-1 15 CASSTRQGYNTEAFF TGTGCCAGCAGTACAAGACAGGGATACAACACTGAAGCTTTCTTT
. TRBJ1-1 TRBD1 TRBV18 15 CASSPGQAMDTEAFF TGTGCCAGCTCGCCTGGACAGGCCATGGACACTGAAGCTTTCTTT
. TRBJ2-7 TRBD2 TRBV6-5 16 CASSYSHFGGGIEQYF TGTGCCAGCAGTTACTCCCACTTTGGGGGGGGGATCGAGCAGTACTTC
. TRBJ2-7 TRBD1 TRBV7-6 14 CASSLRQGSHEQYF TGTGCCAGCAGCTTACGACAGGGAAGTCACGAGCAGTACTTC
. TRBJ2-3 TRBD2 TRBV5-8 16 CASSLRPSGGQDTQYF TGTGCCAGCAGCTTGAGACCTAGCGGGGGGCAAGATACGCAGTATTTT
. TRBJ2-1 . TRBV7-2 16 CASSQIRGNSYNEQFF TGTGCCAGCAGCCAAATTCGGGGGAACTCCTACAATGAGCAGTTCTTC
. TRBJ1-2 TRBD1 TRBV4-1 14 CASSPRDRGYGYTF TGCGCCAGCAGCCCCCGGGACAGGGGCTATGGCTACACCTTC
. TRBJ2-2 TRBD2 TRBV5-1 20 CASSLSQNSAGGVGTGELFF TGCGCCAGCAGCTTGTCCCAAAACTCTGCGGGAGGCGTTGGCACCGGGGAGCTGTTTTTT
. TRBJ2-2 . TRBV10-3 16 CAIKRDGGVVTGELFF TGTGCCATCAAAAGGGACGGCGGGGTGGTCACCGGGGAGCTGTTTTTT
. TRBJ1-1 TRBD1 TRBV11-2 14 CASSLSGGGTEAFF TGTGCCAGCAGCTTATCAGGGGGAGGCACTGAAGCTTTCTTT
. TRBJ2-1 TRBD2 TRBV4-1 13 CASSQGTSNEQFF TGCGCCAGCAGCCAAGGGACTAGCAATGAGCAGTTCTTC
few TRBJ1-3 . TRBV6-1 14 CASSASGSGNTIYF TGTGCCAGCAGTGCTTCAGGCTCTGGAAACACCATATATTTT
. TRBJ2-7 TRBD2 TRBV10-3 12 CATQTSAYEQYF TGTGCCACCCAGACTAGCGCCTACGAGCAGTACTTC
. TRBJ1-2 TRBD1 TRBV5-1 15 CASSFLGQGMDGYTF TGCGCCAGCAGTTTTCTCGGACAGGGAATGGATGGCTACACCTTC
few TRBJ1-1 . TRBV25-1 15 CASSDEEQLNTEAFF TGTGCCAGCAGCGACGAGGAGCAGCTGAACACTGAAGCTTTCTTT
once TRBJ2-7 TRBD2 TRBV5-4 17 CASSQGLAVSKSYEQYF TGTGCCAGCAGCCAGGGACTAGCGGTCTCTAAATCCTACGAGCAGTACTTC
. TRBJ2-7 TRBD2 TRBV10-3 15 CAIRSSGGELYEQYF TGTGCCATCCGGTCTAGCGGGGGGGAGCTCTACGAGCAGTACTTC
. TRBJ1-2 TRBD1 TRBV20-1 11 CSAPTGYGYTF TGCAGTGCTCCGACAGGGTATGGCTACACCTTC
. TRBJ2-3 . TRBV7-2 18 CASSLVYGGLLSTDTQYF TGTGCCAGCAGCTTAGTATATGGTGGCCTCCTGAGCACAGATACGCAGTATTTT
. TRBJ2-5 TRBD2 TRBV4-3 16 CASSQGSGGTQETQYF TGCGCCAGCAGCCAAGGCAGCGGGGGGACTCAAGAGACCCAGTACTTC
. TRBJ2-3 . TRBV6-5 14 CASRLGGGTDTQYF TGTGCCAGCAGACTAGGAGGGGGCACAGATACGCAGTATTTT
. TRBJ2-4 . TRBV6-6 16 CASSSDGGLAKNIQYF TGTGCCAGCAGCTCGGACGGAGGTTTGGCCAAAAACATTCAGTACTTC
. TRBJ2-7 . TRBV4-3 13 CASSQETAYEQYF TGCGCCAGCAGCCAAGAAACTGCCTACGAGCAGTACTTC
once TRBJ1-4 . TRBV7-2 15 CASSLQVGGNEKLFF TGTGCCAGCAGCTTACAAGTCGGCGGGAATGAAAAACTGTTTTTT
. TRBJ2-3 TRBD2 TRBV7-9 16 CASSLGLAGGTDTQYF TGTGCCAGCAGCTTAGGTCTAGCGGGAGGCACAGATACGCAGTATTTT
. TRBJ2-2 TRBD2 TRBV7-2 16 CASSLTSGPNTGELFF TGTGCCAGCAGCTTAACTAGCGGCCCGAACACCGGGGAGCTGTTTTTT
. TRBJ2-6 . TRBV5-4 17 CASSSQSGASGANVLTF TGTGCCAGCAGTTCTCAATCGGGAGCCTCTGGGGCCAACGTCCTGACTTTC
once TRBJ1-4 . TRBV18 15 CASSPAGVPGEKLFF TGTGCCAGCTCACCAGCAGGGGTCCCGGGCGAAAAACTGTTTTTT
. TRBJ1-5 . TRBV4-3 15 CASSQTTRGNQPQHF TGCGCCAGCAGCCAGACCACCCGGGGCAATCAGCCCCAGCATTTT
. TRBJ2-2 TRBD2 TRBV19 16 CASSRTGGDYTGELFF TGTGCCAGTAGTCGAACGGGGGGGGACTACACCGGGGAGCTGTTTTTT
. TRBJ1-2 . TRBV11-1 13 CASSPQQFLGYTF TGTGCCAGCAGCCCACAGCAATTCCTTGGCTACACCTTC
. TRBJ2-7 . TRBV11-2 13 CASGLGPDYEQYF TGTGCCAGCGGACTTGGTCCCGACTACGAGCAGTACTTC
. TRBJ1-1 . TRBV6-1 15 CASSGGRAGQFEAFF TGTGCCAGCAGTGGCGGACGCGCAGGACAGTTTGAAGCTTTCTTT
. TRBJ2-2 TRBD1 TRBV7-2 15 CASSLAGTVTGELFF TGTGCCAGCAGCTTAGCCGGGACAGTAACCGGGGAGCTGTTTTTT
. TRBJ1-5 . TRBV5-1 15 CASSLGQGFNQPQHF TGCGCCAGCAGCTTGGGGCAGGGATTCAATCAGCCCCAGCATTTT
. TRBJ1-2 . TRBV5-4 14 CASSLSGLNYGYTF TGTGCCAGCAGCTTGTCAGGGCTAAACTATGGCTACACCTTC
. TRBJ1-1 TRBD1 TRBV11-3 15 CASSLDRGTYTEAFF TGTGCCAGCAGTTTAGACAGGGGGACTTATACTGAAGCTTTCTTT
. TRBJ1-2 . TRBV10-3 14 CAIRVDMEGYGYTF TGTGCCATCAGGGTCGACATGGAGGGCTATGGCTACACCTTC